This T cell receptor beta chain was recovered during a study of T cells after yellow fever vaccination. General study findings and limits: A faster peak, day 5 versus 15, was reached by the weaker secondary response.

Ten or more counts support this clonotype. Its antigen remains unidentified. TCRdb itself ran the 5' RACE reads through MiXCR, one entry per CDR3 protein. The sample includes 200,000 or so distinct CDR3 sequences, roughly 6.8% seen only once; the top ten take about 0.95%. The CDR3 sequence is 15 residues long. From germline, CDR1 is SGHRS and CDR2 YFSETQ. V shed 2 bases and J shed 0 bases, with 12 bases lying between them. This clonotype was obtained from a man aged 25-45 years who received the YFV17D yellow fever vaccine. The chain uses TRBV5-1 and TRBJ2-7; unclear D gene. Specimen: CD4+ T cells sorted from PBMCs, collected on the day of the yellow fever booster vaccination. The CDR3 nucleotides read TGCGCCAGCAGCTTACCGGGCCCTAGCTCCTACGAGCAGTACTTC. Encoded protein: CASSLPGPSSYEQYF.